The TCR beta chain under discussion was sequenced for a study of cytomegalovirus exposure and HLA in healthy donors. Study-wide results and caveats: Presence/absence results assume similar sequencing depth per donor, which may not hold. Earlier analysis found most TCR beta V segments productive about 87% or about 30% of the time.

Use of 60 Vbeta and 13 Jbeta primers characterized the PCR. Profiled with immunoSEQ multiplex PCR; TCRdb holds only in-frame clones, not every one. The data hold 80,000 to 95,000 clones, with about 60% observed a single time. This clone was found a few times. Antigen unknown. Per germline, CDR1 MRHNA and CDR2 SNTAGT. The CDR3 is made up of 16 amino acids. The J segment lost 2 bases and the V segment lost 2 bases, leaving 6 bases of the junction unmatched. The chain uses TRBV6-4 and TRBJ2-3; TRBD2 aligns across 8 bases. The sequence derives from a woman aged 25 to 39 in good health and CMV-seronegative. Material: PBMCs. DNA of the CDR3: TGTGCCAGCAGTGACGCCACCGGGAGGGCCACAGATACGCAGTATTTT. It specifies CASSDATGRATDTQYF.